Here is one T cell receptor (beta chain) with its context. Its antigen is unidentified. This CDR3 has 14 residues. Germline-derived CDR1 and CDR2 are SGHDT and YYEEEE. Unmatched junction bases numbered 6, after V lost 4 bases and J lost 4 bases. The record originates from a study of T cell responses to AZD1222 COVID-19 vaccine. Broader study findings: Mostly white British, mostly female donors; authors suggested clonal diversity may be underestimated.

Sequenced by immunoSEQ multiplex PCR; TCRdb stores in-frame clones only, minus some. The sample lists under 95,000 clones, approximately 83% seen once, with under 11% in the top ten. Sequenced material: peripheral blood, taken 28 days after the second AZD1222 dose. The chain uses TRBV5-6 and TRBJ2-7; 9 nucleotides line up with TRBD1. This receptor was taken from an adult who received the AZD1222 COVID-19 vaccine. CDR3 sequence: CASSPGTGWYEQYF. The CDR3 coding sequence is TGTGCCAGCAGCCCCGGGACAGGGTGGTACGAGCAGTACTTC.